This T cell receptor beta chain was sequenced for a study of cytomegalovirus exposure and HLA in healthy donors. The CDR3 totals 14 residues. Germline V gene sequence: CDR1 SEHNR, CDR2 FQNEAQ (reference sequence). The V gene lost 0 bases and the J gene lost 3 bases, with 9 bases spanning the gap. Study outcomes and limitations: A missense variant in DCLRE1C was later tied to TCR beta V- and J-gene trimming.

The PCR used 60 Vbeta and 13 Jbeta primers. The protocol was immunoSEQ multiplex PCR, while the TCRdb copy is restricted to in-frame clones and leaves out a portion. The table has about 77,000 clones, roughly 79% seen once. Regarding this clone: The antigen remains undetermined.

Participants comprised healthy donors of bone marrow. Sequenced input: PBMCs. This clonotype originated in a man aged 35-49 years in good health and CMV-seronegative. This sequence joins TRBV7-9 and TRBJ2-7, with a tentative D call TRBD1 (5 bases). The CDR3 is CASSLAGAYYEQYF. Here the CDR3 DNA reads TGTGCCAGCAGCTTAGCAGGGGCCTACTACGAGCAGTACTTC.